This TCR beta chain was sequenced for a study of T cells in Graves' hyperthyroidism and ophthalmopathy. The CDR3 length is 16 residues. CDR1 SGHVS and CDR2 FQNEAQ come from the germline V gene. The trim removed 3 bases at V and 2 bases at J, leaving 7 bases unmatched. Amplification of TCR beta CDR3 regions used RNA as the template. A set of HTBI primers served as the primers for a first-round RT-PCR of the TCR CDR3. TCRdb processed the multiplex PCR reads anew with MiXCR; each CDR3 protein has one entry. The table has fewer than 750,000 distinct CDR3 sequences, just over 45% seen once. The sequenced sample was peripheral blood or thyroid tissue (not recorded which). The chain combines TRBV7-8 with TRBJ2-1, with 7 positions matching TRBD1. The clonotype originates from a woman between 18 and 29 years old with Graves' hyperthyroidism. The CDR3 region has the DNA TGTGCCAGCAGCTTGACAGAGGGGGCCCCCTACAATGAGCAGTTCTTC. It yields the protein CASSLTEGAPYNEQFF.